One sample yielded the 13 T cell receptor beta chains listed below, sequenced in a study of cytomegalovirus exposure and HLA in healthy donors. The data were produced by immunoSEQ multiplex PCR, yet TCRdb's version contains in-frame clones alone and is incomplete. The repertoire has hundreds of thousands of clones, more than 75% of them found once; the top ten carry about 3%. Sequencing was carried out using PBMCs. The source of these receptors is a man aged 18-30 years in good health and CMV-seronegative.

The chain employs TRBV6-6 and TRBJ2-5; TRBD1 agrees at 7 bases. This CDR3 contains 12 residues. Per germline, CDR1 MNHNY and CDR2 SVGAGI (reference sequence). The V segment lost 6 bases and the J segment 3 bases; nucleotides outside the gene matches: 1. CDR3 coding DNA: TGTGCCAGCAGAGACAGGGAAGAGACCCAGTACTTC. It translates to CASRDREETQYF.

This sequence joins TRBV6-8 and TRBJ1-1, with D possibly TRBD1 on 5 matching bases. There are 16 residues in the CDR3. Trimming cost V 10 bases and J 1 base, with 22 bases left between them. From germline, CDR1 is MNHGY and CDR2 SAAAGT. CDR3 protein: CAKRTGEGYKNTEAFF. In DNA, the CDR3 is TGTGCCAAACGAACGGGGGAGGGTTATAAGAACACTGAAGCTTTCTTT.

The CDR3 DNA follows: TGTGCCAGCAGTTTAAGCAGGGGGAACACCGGGGAGCTGTTTTTT. Translation gives CASSLSRGNTGELFF. V gene TRBV27 combines with J gene TRBJ2-2; TRBD1 is a possible D gene (6 bases). The CDR3 runs to 15 residues. Germline V gene sequence: CDR1 MNHEY, CDR2 SMNVEV (reference sequence). V shed 2 bases and J shed 1 base, with 8 bases lying between them.

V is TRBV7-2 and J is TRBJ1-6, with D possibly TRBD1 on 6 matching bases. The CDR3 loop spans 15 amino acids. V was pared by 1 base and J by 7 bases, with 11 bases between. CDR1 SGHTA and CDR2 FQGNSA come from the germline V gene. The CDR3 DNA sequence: TGTGCCAGCAGCTTAGAGGCGGGGGCCAATTCACCCCTCCACTTT. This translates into CASSLEAGANSPLHF.

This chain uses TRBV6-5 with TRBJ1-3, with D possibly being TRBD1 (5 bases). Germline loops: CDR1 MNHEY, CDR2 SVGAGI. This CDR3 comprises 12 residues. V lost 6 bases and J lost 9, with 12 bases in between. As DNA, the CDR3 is TGTGCCAGCAGCGCCGGGGGGAGCACCATATATTTT. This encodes CASSAGGSTIYF.

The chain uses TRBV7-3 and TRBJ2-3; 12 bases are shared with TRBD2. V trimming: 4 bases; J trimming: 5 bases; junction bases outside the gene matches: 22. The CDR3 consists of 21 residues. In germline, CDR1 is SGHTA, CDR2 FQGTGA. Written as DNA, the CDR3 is TGTGCCAGCAGCTCAACCAGCCCGAGACTAGCGGGAGAGGAAGGGATAGATACGCAGTATTTT. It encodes CASSSTSPRLAGEEGIDTQYF.

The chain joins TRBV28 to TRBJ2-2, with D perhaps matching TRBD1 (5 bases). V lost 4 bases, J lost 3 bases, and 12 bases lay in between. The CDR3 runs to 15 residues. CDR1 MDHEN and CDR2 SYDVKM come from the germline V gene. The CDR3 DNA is TGTGCCAGCAGTTCGCAGGGTAGGGACACCGGGGAGCTGTTTTTT. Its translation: CASSSQGRDTGELFF.

Here the CDR3 reads CASKDRDTGELFF. CDR3 nucleotide sequence: TGTGCCAGCAAGGACAGGGACACCGGGGAGCTGTTTTTT. V usage is TRBV27 and J usage is TRBJ2-2; the match to TRBD1 covers 8 bases. The CDR3 spans 13 residues. Germline CDR1 MNHEY, CDR2 SMNVEV (reference sequence). The V and J ends lost 7 bases and 3 bases, in that order; junction bases with no gene match: 1.

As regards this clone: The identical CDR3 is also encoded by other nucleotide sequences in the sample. This chain's CDR3 is CASSGGLAGPQETQYF. The CDR3 region has the DNA TGTGCCAGCAGCGGGGGACTAGCGGGCCCCCAAGAGACCCAGTACTTC. The chain carries TRBV9 and TRBJ2-5; TRBD2 matches 12 bases. There are 16 residues in the CDR3. Germline V gene sequence: CDR1 SGDLS, CDR2 YYNGEE. V shed 3 bases, J shed 1 base, and the junction held 4 bases outside the gene matches.

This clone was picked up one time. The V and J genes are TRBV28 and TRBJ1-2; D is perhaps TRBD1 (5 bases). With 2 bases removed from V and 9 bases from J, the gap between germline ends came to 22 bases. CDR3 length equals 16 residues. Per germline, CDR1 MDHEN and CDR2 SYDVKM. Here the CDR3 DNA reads TGTGCCAGCAGTTTAAGAGGCCATCTCCCGACAGTAAGCTACACCTTC. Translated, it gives CASSLRGHLPTVSYTF.

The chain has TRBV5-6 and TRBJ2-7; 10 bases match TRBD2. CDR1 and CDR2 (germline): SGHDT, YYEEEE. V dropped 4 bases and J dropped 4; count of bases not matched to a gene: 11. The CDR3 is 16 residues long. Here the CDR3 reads CASSHPPSGSRYEQYF. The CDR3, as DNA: TGTGCCAGCAGCCACCCTCCTAGCGGGAGTAGGTACGAGCAGTACTTC. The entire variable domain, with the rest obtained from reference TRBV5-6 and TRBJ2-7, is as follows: DAGVTQSPTHLIKTRGQQVTLRCSPKSGHDTVSWYQQALGQGPQFIFQYYEEEERQRGNFPDRFSGHQFPNYSSELNVNALLLGDSALYLCASSHPPSGSRYEQYFGPGTRLTVT.

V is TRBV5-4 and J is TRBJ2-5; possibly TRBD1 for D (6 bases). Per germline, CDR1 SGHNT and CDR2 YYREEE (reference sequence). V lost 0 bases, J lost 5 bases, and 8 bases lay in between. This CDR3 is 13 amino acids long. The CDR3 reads CASSLDRAETQYF. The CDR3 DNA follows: TGTGCCAGCAGCTTGGACAGGGCGGAGACCCAGTACTTC.

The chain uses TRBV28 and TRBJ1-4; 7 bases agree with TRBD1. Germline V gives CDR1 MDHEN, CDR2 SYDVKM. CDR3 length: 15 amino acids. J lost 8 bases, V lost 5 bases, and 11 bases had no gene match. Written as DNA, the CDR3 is TGTGCCAGCAGTGGAGGGGACAGCCCGGGCGAAAAACTGTTTTTT. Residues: CASSGGDSPGEKLFF.